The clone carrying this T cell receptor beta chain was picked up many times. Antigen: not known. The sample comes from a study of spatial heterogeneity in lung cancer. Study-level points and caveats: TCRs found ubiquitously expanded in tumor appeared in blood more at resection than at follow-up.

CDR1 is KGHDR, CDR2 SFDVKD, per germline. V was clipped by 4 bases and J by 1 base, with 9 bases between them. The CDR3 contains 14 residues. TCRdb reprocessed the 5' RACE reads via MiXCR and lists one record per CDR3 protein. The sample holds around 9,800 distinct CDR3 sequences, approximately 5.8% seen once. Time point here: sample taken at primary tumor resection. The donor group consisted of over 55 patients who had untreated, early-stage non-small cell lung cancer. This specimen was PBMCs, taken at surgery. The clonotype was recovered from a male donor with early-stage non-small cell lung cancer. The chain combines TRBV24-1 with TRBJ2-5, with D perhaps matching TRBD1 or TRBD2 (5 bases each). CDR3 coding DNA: TGTGCCACCAGTGAGTCGGGACGCCAAGAGACCCAGTACTTC. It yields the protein CATSESGRQETQYF.